The entry that follows covers one TCR beta chain sequence. These data come from a study of blood T cell repertoires in COVID-19. Looking at the study overall: T cells, B-cell-depleted T cells, or PBMCs provided the cDNA or gDNA that served as material.

Per the germline V gene, CDR1 is LGHNA and CDR2 is YSLEER. The CDR3 is 14 amino acids. The V and J ends lost 0 bases and 7 bases, in that order; junction bases with no gene match: 5. Profiled with immunoSEQ multiplex PCR; TCRdb holds only in-frame clones, not every one. The table lists roughly 80,000 clones, roughly nine tenths of them singletons. This sequence joins TRBV4-3 and TRBJ1-1; 7 nucleotides align to TRBD1. This clonotype was sampled from a man aged 60 to 69 with acute or convalescent COVID-19. The sequenced sample consisted of peripheral blood. The CDR3 sequence: CASSQDLNRGEAFF. As DNA, the CDR3 is TGCGCCAGCAGCCAAGACCTCAACAGGGGTGAAGCTTTCTTT.